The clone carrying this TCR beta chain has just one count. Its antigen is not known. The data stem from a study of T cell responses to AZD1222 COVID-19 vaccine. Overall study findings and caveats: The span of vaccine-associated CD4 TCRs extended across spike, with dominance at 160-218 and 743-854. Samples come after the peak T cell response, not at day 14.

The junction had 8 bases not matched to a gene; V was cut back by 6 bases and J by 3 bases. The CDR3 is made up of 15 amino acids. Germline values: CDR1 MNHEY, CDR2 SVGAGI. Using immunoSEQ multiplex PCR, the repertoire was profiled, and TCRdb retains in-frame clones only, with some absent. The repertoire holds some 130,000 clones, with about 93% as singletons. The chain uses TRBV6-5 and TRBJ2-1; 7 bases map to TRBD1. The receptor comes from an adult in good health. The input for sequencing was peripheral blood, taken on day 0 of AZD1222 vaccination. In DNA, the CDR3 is TGTGCCAGCAGATACCGGGACAGAGGCTACAATGAGCAGTTCTTC. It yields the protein CASRYRDRGYNEQFF.